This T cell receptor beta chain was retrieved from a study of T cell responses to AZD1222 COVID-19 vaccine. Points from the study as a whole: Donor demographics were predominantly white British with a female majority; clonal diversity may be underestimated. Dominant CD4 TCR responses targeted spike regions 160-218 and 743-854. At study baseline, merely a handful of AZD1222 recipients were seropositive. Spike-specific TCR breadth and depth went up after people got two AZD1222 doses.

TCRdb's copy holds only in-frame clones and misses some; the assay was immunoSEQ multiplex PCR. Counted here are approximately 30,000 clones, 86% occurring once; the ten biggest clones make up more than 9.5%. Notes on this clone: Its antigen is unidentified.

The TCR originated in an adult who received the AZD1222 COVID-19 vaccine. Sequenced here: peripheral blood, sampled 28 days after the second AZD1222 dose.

CDR3 DNA: TGTGCCAGCAGTGTCCTAAGCTATGGCTACACCTTC. Translating it yields CASSVLSYGYTF. The V gene is TRBV2, the J gene TRBJ1-2; D is ambiguous. With 4 bases removed from V and 4 bases from J, the gap between germline ends came to 7 bases. In germline, CDR1 is SNHLY, CDR2 FYNNEI. CDR3 length equals 12 residues.